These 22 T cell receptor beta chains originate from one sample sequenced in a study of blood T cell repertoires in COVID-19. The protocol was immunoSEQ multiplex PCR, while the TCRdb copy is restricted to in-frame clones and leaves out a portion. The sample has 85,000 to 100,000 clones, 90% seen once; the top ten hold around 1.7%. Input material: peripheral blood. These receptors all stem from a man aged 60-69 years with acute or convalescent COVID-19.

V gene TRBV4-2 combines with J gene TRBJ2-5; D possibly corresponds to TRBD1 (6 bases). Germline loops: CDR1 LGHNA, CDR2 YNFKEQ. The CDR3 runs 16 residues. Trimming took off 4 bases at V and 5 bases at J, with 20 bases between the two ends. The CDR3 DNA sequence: TGTGCCAGCAGCCCTGACGGGACAAGACGGGCGGAGACCCAGTACTTC. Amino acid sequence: CASSPDGTRRAETQYF.

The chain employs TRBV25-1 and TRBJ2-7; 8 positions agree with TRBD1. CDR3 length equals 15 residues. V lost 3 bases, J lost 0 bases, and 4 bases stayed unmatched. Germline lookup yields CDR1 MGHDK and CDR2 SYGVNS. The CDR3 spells CASSDQGASSYEQYF. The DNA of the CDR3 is TGTGCCAGCAGTGATCAGGGGGCGAGCTCCTACGAGCAGTACTTC.

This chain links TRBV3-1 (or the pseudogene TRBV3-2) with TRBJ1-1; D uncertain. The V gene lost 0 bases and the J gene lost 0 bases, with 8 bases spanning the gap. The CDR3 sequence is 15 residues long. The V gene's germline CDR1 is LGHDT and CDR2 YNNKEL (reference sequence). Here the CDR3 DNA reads TGTGCCAGCAGCCAAGATTACGTAGTGAACACTGAAGCTTTCTTT. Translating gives CASSQDYVVNTEAFF.

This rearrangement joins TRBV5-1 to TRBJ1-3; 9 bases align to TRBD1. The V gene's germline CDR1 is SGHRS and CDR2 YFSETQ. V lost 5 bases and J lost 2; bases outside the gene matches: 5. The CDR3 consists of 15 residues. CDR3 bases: TGCGCCAGCAGGGAGGGGACAGGGACTGGAAACACCATATATTTT. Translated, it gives CASREGTGTGNTIYF.

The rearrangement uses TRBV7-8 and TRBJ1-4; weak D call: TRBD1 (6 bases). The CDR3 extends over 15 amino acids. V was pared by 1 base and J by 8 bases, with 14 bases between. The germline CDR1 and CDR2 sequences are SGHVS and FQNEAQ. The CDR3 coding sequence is TGTGCCAGCAGCTTAGATCAGGGGTCGAGCGAAAAACTGTTTTTT. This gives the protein CASSLDQGSSEKLFF.

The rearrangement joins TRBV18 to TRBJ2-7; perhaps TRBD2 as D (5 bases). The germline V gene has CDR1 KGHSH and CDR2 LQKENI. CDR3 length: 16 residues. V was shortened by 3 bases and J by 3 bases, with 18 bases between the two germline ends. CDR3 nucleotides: TGTGCCAGCTCACCGAAACAGCGGCCTTACGACTACGAGCAGTACTTC. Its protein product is CASSPKQRPYDYEQYF.

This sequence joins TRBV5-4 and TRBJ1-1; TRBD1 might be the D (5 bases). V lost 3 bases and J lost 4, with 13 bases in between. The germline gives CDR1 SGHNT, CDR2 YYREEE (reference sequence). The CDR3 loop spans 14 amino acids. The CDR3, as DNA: TGTGCCAGCAGCTACCGACCCGACAGCACTGAAGCTTTCTTT. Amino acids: CASSYRPDSTEAFF.

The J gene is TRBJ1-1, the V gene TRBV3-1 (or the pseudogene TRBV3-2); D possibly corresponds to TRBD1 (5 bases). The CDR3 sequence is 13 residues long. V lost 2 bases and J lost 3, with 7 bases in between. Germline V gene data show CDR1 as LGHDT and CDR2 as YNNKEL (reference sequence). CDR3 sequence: CASSQTRDTEAFF. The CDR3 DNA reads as TGTGCCAGCAGCCAAACCAGGGACACTGAAGCTTTCTTT.

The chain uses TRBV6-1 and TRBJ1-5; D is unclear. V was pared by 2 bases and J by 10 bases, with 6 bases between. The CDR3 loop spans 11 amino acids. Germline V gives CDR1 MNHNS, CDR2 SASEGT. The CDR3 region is CASSERSPQHF. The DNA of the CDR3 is TGTGCCAGCAGTGAACGGAGCCCCCAGCATTTT.

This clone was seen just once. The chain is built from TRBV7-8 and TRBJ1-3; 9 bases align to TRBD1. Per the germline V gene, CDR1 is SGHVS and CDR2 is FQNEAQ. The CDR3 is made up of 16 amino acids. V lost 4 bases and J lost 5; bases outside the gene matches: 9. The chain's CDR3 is CASSSTGGQGRNTIYF. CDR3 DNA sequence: TGTGCCAGCAGCTCGACCGGGGGACAGGGCAGAAACACCATATATTTT.

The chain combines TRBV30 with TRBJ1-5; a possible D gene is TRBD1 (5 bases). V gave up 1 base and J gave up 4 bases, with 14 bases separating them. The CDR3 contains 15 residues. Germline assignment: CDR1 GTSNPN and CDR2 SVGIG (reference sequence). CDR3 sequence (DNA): TGTGCCTGGAGTGGCCGCTCAGGGTATAATCAGCCCCAGCATTTT. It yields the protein CAWSGRSGYNQPQHF.

The CDR3, as DNA: TGTGCCACCAGCGATCGGACAGGGGGGGAAAAACTGTTTTTT. Encoded protein: CATSDRTGGEKLFF. This rearrangement joins TRBV15 to TRBJ1-4; 10 bases are shared with TRBD1. The CDR3 totals 14 residues. The V segment lost 5 bases and the J segment 8 bases; nucleotides outside the gene matches: 5. Germline CDR1 reads LNHNV; CDR2 reads YYDKDF (reference sequence).

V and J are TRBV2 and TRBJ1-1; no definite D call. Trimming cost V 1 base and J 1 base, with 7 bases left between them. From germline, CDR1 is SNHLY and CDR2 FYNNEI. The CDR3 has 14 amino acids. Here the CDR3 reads CASSEDRTNTEAFF. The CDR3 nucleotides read TGTGCCAGCAGTGAAGACAGAACGAACACTGAAGCTTTCTTT.

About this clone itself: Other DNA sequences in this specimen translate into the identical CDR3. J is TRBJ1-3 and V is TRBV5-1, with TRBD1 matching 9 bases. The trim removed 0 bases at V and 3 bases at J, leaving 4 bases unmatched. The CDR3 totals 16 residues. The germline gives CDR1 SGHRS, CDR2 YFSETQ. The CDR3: CASSLVGQGYGNTIYF. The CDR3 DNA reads TGCGCCAGCAGCTTGGTGGGACAGGGTTATGGAAACACCATATATTTT.

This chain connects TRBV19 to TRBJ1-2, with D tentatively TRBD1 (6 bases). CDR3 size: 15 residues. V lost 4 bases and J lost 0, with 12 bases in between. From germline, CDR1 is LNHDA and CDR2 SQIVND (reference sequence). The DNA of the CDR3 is TGTGCCAGTAGTAAAAGACAGGCTACTAACTATGGCTACACCTTC. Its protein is CASSKRQATNYGYTF.

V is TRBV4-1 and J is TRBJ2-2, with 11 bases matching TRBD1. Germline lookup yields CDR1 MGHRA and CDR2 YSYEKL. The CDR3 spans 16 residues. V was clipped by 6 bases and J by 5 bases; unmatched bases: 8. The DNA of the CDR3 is TGCGCCAGCAGTCACCGGGGGACAGGGGGAACCGGGGAGCTGTTTTTT. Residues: CASSHRGTGGTGELFF.

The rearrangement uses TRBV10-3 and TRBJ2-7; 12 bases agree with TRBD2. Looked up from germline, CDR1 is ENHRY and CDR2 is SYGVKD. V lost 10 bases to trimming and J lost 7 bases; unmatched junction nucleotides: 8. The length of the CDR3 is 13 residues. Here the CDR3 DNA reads TGTGCCACCGAGACTAGCGGGGGTGGGGAGCAGTACTTC. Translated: CATETSGGGEQYF.

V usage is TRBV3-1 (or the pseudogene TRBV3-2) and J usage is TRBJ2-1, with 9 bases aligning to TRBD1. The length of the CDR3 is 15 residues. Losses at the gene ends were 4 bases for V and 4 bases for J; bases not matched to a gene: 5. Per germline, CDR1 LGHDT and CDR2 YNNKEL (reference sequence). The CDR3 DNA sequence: TGTGCCAGCAGCCTTGGACAGGGGCGATACAATGAGCAGTTCTTC. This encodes CASSLGQGRYNEQFF.

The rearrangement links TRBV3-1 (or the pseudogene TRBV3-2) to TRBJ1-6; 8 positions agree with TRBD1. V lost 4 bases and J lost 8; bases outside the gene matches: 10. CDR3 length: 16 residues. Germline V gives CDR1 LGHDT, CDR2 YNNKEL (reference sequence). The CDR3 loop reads CASSPRGRGLHSPLHF. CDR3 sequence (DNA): TGTGCCAGCAGCCCCCGCGGCAGGGGGCTCCATTCACCCCTCCACTTT.

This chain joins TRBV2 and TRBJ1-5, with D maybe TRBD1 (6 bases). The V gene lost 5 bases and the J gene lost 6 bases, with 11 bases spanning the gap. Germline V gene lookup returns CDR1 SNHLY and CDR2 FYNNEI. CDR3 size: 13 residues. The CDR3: CASSPGAAQPQHF. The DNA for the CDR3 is TGTGCCAGCAGTCCAGGGGCTGCTCAGCCCCAGCATTTT.

Written as DNA, the CDR3 is TGTGCCACCAGCAGACAGGTTATGAACACTGAAGCTTTCTTT. This translates into CATSRQVMNTEAFF. This rearrangement joins TRBV15 to TRBJ1-1; no clear D gene. The CDR3 covers 14 residues. CDR1 and CDR2 (germline): LNHNV, YYDKDF (reference sequence). V lost 2 bases, J lost 0 bases, and 7 bases lay in between.

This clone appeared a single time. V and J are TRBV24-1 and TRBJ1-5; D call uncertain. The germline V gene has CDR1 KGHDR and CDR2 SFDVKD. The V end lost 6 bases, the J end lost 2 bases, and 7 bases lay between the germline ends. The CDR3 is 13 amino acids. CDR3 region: CATSSSGNQPQHF. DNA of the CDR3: TGTGCCACCAGTTCCTCGGGCAATCAGCCCCAGCATTTT.